Here is one T cell receptor (beta chain) with its context. Adults between roughly 18 and 100 years of age took part from under 25 US areas. Cohorts were based on clinical histories the participants reported. The data derive from a study of blood T cell repertoires in COVID-19. Whole-study context: Samples taken during acute and convalescent COVID-19 were collected in the United States, Italy and Spain.

As originally analysed: Reference gene primer amplification gave nucleated cell count estimates. Produced via immunoSEQ multiplex PCR; TCRdb's table is partial and in-frame only. The V and J calls and clone size are taken from that table; D and trimming were inferred from the DNA. This table holds fewer than 350,000 clones, just over 90% found once. CDR3 length: 14 residues. Germline assignment: CDR1 SNHLY and CDR2 FYNNEI. V dropped 1 base and J dropped 0 bases, with 6 bases sitting between them. Sequencing was carried out using PBMCs or T cells enriched from blood (not recorded which). The receptor's source is a woman between 40 and 50 years old with acute COVID-19. The V call is TRBV2, the J call TRBJ2-5; no definite D call. This chain's CDR3 is CASSEDRYQETQYF. CDR3 nucleotides: TGTGCCAGCAGTGAAGACAGATACCAAGAGACCCAGTACTTC.